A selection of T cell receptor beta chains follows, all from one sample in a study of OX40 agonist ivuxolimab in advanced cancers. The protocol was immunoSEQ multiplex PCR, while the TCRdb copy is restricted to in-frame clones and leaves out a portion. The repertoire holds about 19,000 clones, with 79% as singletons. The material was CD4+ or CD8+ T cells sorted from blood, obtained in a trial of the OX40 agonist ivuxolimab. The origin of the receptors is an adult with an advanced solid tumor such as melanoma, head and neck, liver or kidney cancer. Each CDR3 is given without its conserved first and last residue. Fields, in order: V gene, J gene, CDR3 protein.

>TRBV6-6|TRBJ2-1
ASSYGGGRNEQF
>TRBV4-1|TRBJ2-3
ASSQGPDGSTDTQY
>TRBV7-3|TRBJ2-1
ASSPLGGSNEQF
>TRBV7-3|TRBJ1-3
ASRSDRPRAIY
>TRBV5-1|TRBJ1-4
ASSYTTGFGEKLF
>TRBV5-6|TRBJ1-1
ASSLEVEEEAF
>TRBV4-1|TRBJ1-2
ASSGRTGANYGYT
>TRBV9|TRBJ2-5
ASSSAGGLNPQETQY
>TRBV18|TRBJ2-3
ASCLKTDTQY
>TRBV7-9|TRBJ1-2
ASSLEGRNYGYT
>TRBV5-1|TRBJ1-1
ASSKDSYMNTEAF
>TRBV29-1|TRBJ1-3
SAGEDTIY
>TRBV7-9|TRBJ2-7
ASSLVWSYEQY
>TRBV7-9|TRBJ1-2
ASSLAIGGNYGYT
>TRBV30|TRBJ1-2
AWSDYGPRRDGYT
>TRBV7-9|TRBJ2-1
ASSLGLAGYNEQF
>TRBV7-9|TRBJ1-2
ASSLVGDIYGYT
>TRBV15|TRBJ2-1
ATSPRSKQGAYEQF
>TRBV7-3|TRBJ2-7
ASSQEGLGSGPYEQY
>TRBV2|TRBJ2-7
ASSDRDRSYEQY
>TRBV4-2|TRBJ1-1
ASRENTEAF
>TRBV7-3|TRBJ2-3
ASSLTEGSLGDTQY
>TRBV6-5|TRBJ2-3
ASNPSGRRKDTQY
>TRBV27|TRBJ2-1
ASSLSLGGREQF
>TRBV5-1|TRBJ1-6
ASSGNAVRHNSPLH
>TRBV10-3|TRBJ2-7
AISDPQGSYYEQY
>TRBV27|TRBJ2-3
ASSLVVRVAGYTDTQY
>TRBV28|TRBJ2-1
ASSSNSGGAFEYNEQF
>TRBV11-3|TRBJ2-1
ASSSRGSVDSEQF
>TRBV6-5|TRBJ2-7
ASSYLGHHYEQY
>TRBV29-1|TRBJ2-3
SAMRDTQY
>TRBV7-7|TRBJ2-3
ASSLAGGTDTQY
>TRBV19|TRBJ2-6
ASNSPSGANVLT
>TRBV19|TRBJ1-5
ASSMGIRGGNQPQH
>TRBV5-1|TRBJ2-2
ASSLSGGQVTGELF
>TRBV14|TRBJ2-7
ASSQTGKQY
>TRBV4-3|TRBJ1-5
ASSQDRTGNQPQH